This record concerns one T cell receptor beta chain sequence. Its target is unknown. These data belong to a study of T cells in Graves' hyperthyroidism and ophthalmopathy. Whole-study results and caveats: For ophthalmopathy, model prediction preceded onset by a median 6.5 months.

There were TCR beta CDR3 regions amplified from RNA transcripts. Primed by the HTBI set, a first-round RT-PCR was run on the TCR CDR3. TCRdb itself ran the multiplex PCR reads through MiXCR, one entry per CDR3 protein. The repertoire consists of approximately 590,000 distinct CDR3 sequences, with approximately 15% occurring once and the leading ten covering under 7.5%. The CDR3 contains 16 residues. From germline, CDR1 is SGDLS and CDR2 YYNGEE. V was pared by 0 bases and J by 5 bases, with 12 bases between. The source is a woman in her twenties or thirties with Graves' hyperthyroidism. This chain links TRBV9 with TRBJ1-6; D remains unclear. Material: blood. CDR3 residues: CASSVAGDADNSPLHF. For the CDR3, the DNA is TGTGCCAGCAGCGTAGCTGGAGACGCCGATAATTCACCCCTCCACTTT.